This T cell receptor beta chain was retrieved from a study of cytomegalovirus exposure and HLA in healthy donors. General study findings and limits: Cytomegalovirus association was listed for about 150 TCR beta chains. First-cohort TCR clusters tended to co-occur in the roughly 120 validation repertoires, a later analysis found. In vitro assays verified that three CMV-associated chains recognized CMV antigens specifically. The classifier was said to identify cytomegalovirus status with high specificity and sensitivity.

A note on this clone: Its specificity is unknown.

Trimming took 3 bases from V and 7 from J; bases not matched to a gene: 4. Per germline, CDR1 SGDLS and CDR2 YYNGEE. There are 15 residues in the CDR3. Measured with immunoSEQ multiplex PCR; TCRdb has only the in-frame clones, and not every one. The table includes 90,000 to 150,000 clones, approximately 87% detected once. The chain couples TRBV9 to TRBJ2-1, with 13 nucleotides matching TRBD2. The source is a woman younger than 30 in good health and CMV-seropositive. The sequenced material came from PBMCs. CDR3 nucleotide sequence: TGTGCCAGCAGCGGGGGACTAGCGGGGTCGAATGAGCAGTTCTTC. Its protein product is CASSGGLAGSNEQFF.